This T cell receptor (beta chain) was documented in a study of CD8+CD57+ T cells in acquired aplastic anemia. Study information: Quantities of DNA derived from sorted CD4+ and CD8+ cells averaged 3.2 ug. Researchers reported that healthy donors averaged about 9.8 million reads for CD4+ cells. Findings of the study overall: Both patients and controls carried the same twenty-nine CD8+ CDR3 sequences.

This clonotype was observed at least ten times. No antigen is known for it. Genomic DNA constituted the template upon which TCR beta VDJ and CDR3 profiling was performed. In TCRdb, the reads were re-called with MiXCR into one record per CDR3 protein. Of some 180,000 distinct CDR3 sequences listed, 35% to 50% were seen once; the top ten hold 2.9%. Losses at the gene ends were 3 bases for V and 4 bases for J; bases not matched to a gene: 8. CDR3 length equals 17 residues. Germline assignment: CDR1 KGHDR and CDR2 SFDVKD. V gene TRBV24-1 combines with J gene TRBJ2-3, with 11 bases fitting TRBD1. The origin of this receptor is a human donor in good health. Sequencing input: sorted CD4+, CD8+, or CD8+CD57+ T cells (not recorded which) from PBMCs. The CDR3 sequence is CATSDPSGQGAPDTQYF. Here the CDR3 DNA reads TGTGCCACCAGTGATCCCTCTGGACAGGGGGCCCCAGATACGCAGTATTTT.